The text below deals with one TCR beta chain. This sample was included in a study of neurological immune-mediated disorders. The junction had 5 bases not matched to a gene; V was cut back by 5 bases and J by 8 bases. The CDR3 sequence is 14 residues long. The germline CDR1 and CDR2 sequences are DFQATT and SNEGSKA (reference sequence). TCRdb passed the 5' RACE reads through MiXCR, listing each CDR3 protein once. Of 44,000 or so distinct CDR3 sequences in the sample, around 6% were seen once. The rearrangement joins TRBV20-1 to TRBJ2-1; TRBD2 agrees at 14 bases. The receptor was derived from a woman aged 40 to 50 in good health. Sequencing was performed on CD4+ T cells from blood. CDR3 nucleotide sequence: TGCAGTGCTCGGGGACTAGCGGGAGTCCATGAGCAGTTCTTC. This sequence encodes CSARGLAGVHEQFF.